The 6 T cell receptor beta chains reported below all come from one sample, sequenced in a study of Ad26.COV2.S vaccination and SARS-CoV-2 variants (dated by TCRdb to the early 2020s). The sample's treatment or condition label, in plain terms: about 20 received Ad26.COV2.S at low or high dose, single or two shots; 5 received placebo; per-sample allocation not given. Repertoires of vaccine and placebo recipients were sequenced from samples collected on day 63 after the first injection. The protocol used for the library was the immunoSEQ multiplex PCR assay. TCRdb retrieved this table from immuneACCESS and kept in-frame rearrangements only. Not all clones are present; in checked studies, unresolved V genes account for under half, and no reason is known for the remainder. The sample table records roughly 410,000 clones; 83% of these occur just once. The ten largest clones represent approximately 7.8% of the sample.

This specimen consisted of peripheral blood, obtained in a trial of Ad26.COV2.S vaccine versus placebo. Every receptor here comes from a person between 18 and 65 years old who received the Ad26.COV2.S COVID-19 vaccine or a placebo.

The rearrangement uses TRBV7-9 and TRBJ2-4; maybe TRBD2 (5 bases). Germline V gene sequence: CDR1 SEHNR, CDR2 FQNEAQ (reference sequence). This CDR3 is built from 15 residues. The ends were cut back, 4 bases at V and 8 bases at J, with 18 bases in the middle. CDR3 coding DNA: TGTGCCAGCAGCTGGGCGGGCGGTCTTACGGACATTCAGTACTTC. It translates to CASSWAGGLTDIQYF.

V is TRBV12-5 and J is TRBJ1-5; D unresolved. This CDR3 spans 14 amino acids. Germline V CDR1 and CDR2: LGHNT, FRNRAP. V dropped 1 base and J dropped 4 bases, with 8 bases sitting between them. The CDR3 reads CASGLGGGNQPQHF. CDR3 DNA: TGTGCTAGTGGTTTGGGGGGAGGAAATCAGCCCCAGCATTTT.

The gene calls are TRBV6-1 and TRBJ2-5, with no clear D. CDR1 is MNHNS and CDR2 is SASEGT in the germline V gene. The CDR3 contains 15 residues. The germline V and J ends were trimmed by 3 bases and 0 bases, with 11 bases remaining between them. CDR3 DNA: TGTGCCAGCAGTGAGTGGGTGGAGTACCAAGAGACCCAGTACTTC. Translation: CASSEWVEYQETQYF.

The chain recombines TRBV9 with TRBJ2-2; D might be TRBD2 (6 bases). The CDR3 spans 15 residues. V gave up 0 bases and J gave up 4 bases, with 10 bases separating them. The germline V gene has CDR1 SGDLS and CDR2 YYNGEE. The CDR3 nucleotides are TGTGCCAGCAGCGTAGATGGGGGGTTCACCGGGGAGCTGTTTTTT. This encodes CASSVDGGFTGELFF.

The V gene is TRBV19, the J gene TRBJ1-1; weak D call: TRBD1 (5 bases). Between the trimmed V and J ends, which lost 5 bases and 2 bases, there was a span of 12 bases. CDR1 LNHDA and CDR2 SQIVND come from the germline V gene (reference sequence). The CDR3 has 14 residues. Written as DNA, the CDR3 is TGTGCCAGTAGTCCCGCGGGGCTCAACACTGAAGCTTTCTTT. It encodes CASSPAGLNTEAFF. The complete variable domain, with remaining parts taken from reference TRBV19 and TRBJ1-1, reads DGGITQSPKYLFRKEGQNVTLSCEQNLNHDAMYWYRQDPGQGLRLIYYSQIVNDFQKGDIAEGYSVSREKKESFPLTVTSAQKNPTAFYLCASSPAGLNTEAFFGQGTRLTVV.

V and J are TRBV6-2 or TRBV6-3 and TRBJ1-1; D gene uncertain. Germline CDR1 and CDR2: MNHEY and SVGEGT. V dropped 5 bases and J dropped 6 bases, with 10 bases sitting between them. The CDR3 runs 12 residues. CDR3 nucleotide sequence: TGTGCCAGCAGTAGCGGTTTGTCTGAAGCTTTCTTT. Protein product: CASSSGLSEAFF.